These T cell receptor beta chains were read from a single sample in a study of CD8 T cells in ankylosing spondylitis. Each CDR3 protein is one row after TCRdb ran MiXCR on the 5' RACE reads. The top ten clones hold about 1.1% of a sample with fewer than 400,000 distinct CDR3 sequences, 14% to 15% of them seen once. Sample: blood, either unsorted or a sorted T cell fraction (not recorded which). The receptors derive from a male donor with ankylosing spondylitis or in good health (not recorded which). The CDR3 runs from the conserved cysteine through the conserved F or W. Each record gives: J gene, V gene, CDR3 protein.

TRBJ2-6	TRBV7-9	CASSPDVLTF
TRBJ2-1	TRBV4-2	CASSQGAGGRGNEQFF
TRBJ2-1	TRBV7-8	CASSLVLENEQFF
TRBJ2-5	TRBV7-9	CASSLVRGQYQETQYF
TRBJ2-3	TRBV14	CASSQDKASLGTDTQYF
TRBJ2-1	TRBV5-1	CASSLEGTLYNEQFF
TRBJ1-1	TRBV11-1	CASSLRARNTEAFF
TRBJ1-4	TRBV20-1	CSACGTGLNEKLFF
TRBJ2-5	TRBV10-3	CAISAPEVDGETQYF
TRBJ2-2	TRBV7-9	CASSKLSPNTGELFF
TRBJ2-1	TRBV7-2	CASSPEGSSYNEQFF
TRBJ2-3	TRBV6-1	CASSEAPGAAVWDTQYF
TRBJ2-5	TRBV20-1	CSAGPGETQYF
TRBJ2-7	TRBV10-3	CATSSTAYEQYF
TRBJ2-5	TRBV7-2	CASSLMGPSSSETQYF
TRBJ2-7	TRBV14	CARFRDRGYYEQYF
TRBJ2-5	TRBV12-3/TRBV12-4	CASTSAGGPGETQYF
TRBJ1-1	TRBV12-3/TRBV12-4	CASSSGSRGGTEAFF
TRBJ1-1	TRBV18	CASSQKNTEAFF
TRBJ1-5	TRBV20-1	CSARGPGGAQHF
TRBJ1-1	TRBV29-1	CSVESQMNTEAFF
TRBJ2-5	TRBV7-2	CASTLGGRETQYF
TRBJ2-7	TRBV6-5	CASSSPRSSGRSSYEQYF
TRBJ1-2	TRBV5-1	CASSSTGNRSGYTF
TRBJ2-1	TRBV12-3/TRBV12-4	CASTSRTGNYNEQFF
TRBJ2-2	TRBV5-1	CASSYDGLNTGELFF
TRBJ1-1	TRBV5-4	CASSLGSILNTEAFF
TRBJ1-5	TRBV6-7	CASSSRDSLCNQPQHF
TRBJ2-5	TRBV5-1	CASSFTSLGQGTQYF
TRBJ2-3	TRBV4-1	CASSQVGVGRDTQYF
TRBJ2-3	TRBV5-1	CASSIGTHLRPDTQYF
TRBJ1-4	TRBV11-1	CASSLDGTRATNEKLFF
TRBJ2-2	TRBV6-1	CASSGDTLFTGELFF
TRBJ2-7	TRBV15	CATSREASGLYEQYF
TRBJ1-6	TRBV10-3	CAISEGREVNSPLHF
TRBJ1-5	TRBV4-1	CASSLGKGGNNQPQHF
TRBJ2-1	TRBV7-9	CASTLGRSSYNEQFF
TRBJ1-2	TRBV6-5	CASSYEGQGYGYTF
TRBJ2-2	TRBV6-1	CASRQAGNTGELFF
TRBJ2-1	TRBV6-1	CASSEAMRTGNEQFF
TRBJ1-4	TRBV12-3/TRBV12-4	CASSPLQGASTNEKLFF
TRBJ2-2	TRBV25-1	CASSGVWGQVDSINTGELFF
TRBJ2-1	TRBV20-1	CSAQTTTGVTYNEQFF
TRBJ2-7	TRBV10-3	CAINDRAEKGEQYF
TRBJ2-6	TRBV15	CATSRGGANVLTF
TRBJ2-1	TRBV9	CASSVLSLGNEQFF